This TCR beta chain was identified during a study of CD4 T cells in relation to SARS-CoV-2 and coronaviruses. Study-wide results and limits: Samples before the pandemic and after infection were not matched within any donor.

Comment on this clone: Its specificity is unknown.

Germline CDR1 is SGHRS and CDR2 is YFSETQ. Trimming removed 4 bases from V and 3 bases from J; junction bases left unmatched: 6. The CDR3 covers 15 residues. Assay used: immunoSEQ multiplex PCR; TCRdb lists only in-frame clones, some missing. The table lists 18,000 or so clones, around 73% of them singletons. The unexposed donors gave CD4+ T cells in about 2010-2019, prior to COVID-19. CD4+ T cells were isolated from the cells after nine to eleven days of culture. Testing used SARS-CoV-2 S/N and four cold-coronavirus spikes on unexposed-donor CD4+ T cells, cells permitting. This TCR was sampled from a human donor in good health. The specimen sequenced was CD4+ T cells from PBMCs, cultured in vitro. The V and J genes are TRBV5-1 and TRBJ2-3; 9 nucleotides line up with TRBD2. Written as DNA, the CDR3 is TGCGCCAGCAGCATAGCGGGAGATACGACAGATACGCAGTATTTT. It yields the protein CASSIAGDTTDTQYF.